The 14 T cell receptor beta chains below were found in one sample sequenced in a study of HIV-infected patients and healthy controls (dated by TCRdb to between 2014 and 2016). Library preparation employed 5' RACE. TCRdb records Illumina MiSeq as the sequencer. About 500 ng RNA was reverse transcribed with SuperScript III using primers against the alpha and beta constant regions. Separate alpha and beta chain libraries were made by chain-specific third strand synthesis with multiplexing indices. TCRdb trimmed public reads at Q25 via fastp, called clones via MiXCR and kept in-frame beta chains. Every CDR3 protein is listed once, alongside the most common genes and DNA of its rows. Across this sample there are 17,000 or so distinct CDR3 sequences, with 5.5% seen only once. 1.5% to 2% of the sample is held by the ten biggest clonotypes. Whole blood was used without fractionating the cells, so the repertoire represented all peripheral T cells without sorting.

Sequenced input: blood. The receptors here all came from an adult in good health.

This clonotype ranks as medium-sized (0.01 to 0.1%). DNA for the CDR3: TGTGCCAGCAGCTTAGCTCGGAGTAGATCCCTACTTACGCAGTATTTT. It specifies CASSLARSRSLLTQYF. The V and J genes are TRBV7-6 and TRBJ2-3, with D hard to call. CDR1 is SGHVS, CDR2 FNYEAQ, per germline. The CDR3 totals 16 residues. Trimming removed 0 bases from V and 8 bases from J, with 18 bases in between.

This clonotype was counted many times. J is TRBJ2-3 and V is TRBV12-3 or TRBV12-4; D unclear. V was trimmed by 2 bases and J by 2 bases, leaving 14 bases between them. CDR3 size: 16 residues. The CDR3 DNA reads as TGTGCCAGCAGTTTAATAACAAACCAGTACACAGATACGCAGTATTTT. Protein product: CASSLITNQYTDTQYF.

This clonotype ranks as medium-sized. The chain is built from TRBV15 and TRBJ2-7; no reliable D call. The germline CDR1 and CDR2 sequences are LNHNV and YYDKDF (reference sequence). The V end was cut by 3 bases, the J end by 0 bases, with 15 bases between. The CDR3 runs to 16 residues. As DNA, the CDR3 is TGTGCCACCAGCAGGGCAACTGGGCTTAGCTCCTACGAGCAGTACTTC. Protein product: CATSRATGLSSYEQYF.

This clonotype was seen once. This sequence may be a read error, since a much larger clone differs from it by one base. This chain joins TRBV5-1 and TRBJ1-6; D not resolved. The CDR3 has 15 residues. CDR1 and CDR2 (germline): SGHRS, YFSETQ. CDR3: CASGLEGHPYLPLHF. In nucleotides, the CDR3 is TGCGCCAGCGGCTTGGAGGGTCACCCCTATTTACCCCTCCACTTT. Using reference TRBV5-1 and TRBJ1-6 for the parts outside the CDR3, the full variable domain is KAGVTQTPRYLIKTRGQQVTLSCSPISGHRSVSWYQQTPGQGLQFLFEYFSETQRNKGNFPGRFSGRQFSNSRSEMNVSTLELGDSALYLCASGLEGHPYLPLHFGNGTRLTVT.

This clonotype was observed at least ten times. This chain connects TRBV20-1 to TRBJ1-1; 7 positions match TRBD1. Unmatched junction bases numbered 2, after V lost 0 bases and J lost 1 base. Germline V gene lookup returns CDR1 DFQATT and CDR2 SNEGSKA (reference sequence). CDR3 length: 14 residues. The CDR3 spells CSARDRTGNTEAFF. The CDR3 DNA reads TGCAGTGCTAGAGATAGGACAGGGAACACTGAAGCTTTCTTT.

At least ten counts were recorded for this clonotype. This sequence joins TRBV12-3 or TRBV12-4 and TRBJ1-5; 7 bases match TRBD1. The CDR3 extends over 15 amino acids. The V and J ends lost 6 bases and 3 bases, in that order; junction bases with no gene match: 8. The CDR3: CASSFGQEYNQPQHF. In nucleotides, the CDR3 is TGTGCCAGCAGCTTTGGACAGGAGTACAATCAGCCCCAGCATTTT.

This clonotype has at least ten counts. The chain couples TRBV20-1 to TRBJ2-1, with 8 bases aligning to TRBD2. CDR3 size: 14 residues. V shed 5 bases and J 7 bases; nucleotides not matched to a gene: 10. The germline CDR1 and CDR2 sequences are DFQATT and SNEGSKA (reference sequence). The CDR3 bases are TGCAGTGCTGATAGCGGGGCTGAGATTAATGAGCAGTTCTTC. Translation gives CSADSGAEINEQFF.

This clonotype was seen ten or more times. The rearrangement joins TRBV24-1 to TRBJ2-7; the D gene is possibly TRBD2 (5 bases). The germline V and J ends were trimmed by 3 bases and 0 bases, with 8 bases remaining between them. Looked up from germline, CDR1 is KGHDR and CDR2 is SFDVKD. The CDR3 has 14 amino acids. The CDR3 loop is CATSDPGVSYEQYF. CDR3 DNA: TGTGCCACCAGTGATCCCGGGGTCTCCTACGAGCAGTACTTC.

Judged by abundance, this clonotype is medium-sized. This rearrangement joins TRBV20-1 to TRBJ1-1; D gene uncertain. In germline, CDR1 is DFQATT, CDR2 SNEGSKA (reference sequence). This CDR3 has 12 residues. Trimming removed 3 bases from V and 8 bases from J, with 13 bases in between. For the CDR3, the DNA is TGCAGTGCTAGTGAAACAGAACCAGAAGCTTTCTTT. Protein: CSASETEPEAFF.

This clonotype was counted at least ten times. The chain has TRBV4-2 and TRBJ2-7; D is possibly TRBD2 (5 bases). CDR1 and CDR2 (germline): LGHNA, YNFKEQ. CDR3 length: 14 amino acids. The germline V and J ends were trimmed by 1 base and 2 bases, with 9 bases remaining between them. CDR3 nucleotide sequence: TGTGCCAGCAGCCAAGTGGAGCGGACCTACGAGCAGTACTTC. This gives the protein CASSQVERTYEQYF.

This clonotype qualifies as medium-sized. CDR3 sequence reads: CASSPTPFSGGAREQYF. As DNA, the CDR3 is TGTGCCAGCAGCCCTACCCCATTTAGCGGGGGGGCTCGAGAGCAGTACTTC. The chain joins TRBV7-9 to TRBJ2-7; 11 nucleotides match TRBD2. J was trimmed by 7 bases and V by 5 bases; bases with no gene match: 16. Germline CDR1 SEHNR, CDR2 FQNEAQ (reference sequence). This CDR3 comprises 17 residues.

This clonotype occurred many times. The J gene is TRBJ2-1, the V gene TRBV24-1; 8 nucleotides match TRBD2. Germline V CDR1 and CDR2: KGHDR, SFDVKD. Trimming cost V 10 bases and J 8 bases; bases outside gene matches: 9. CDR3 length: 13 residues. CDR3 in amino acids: CATRGGLGYEQFF. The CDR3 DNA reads TGTGCCACACGGGGGGGGCTTGGGTATGAGCAGTTCTTC.

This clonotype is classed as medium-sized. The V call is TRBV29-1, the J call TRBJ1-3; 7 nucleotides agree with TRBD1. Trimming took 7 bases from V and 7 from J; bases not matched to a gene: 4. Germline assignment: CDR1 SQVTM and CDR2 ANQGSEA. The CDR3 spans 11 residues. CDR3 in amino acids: CSALTGNTIYF. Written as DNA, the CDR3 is TGCAGCGCTCTGACAGGGAACACCATATATTTT.

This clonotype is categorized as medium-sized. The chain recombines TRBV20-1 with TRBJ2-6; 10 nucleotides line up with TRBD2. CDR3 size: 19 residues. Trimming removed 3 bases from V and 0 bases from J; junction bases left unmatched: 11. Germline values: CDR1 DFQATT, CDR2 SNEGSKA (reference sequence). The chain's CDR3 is CSARIPSSGGPSGANVLTF. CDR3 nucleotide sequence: TGCAGTGCTAGGATCCCGTCTAGCGGGGGTCCCTCTGGGGCCAACGTCCTGACTTTC.